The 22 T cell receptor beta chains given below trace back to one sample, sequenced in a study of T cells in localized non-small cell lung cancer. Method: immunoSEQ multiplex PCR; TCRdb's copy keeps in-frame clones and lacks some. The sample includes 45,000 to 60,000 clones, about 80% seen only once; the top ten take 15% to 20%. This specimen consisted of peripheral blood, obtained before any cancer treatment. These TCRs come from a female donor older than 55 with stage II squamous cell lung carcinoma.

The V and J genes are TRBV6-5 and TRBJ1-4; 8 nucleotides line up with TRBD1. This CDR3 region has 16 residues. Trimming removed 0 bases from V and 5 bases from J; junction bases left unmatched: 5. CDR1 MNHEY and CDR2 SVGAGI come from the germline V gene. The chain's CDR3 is CASSYSMNRGNEKLFF. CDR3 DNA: TGTGCCAGCAGTTACTCGATGAACAGGGGGAATGAAAAACTGTTTTTT.

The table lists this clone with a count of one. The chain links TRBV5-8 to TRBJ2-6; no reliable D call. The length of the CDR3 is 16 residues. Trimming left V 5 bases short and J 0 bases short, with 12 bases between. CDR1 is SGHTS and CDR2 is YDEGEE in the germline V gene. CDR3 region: CASRRLGVSGANVLTF. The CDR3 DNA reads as TGTGCCAGCAGGCGGTTAGGAGTCTCTGGGGCCAACGTCCTGACTTTC.

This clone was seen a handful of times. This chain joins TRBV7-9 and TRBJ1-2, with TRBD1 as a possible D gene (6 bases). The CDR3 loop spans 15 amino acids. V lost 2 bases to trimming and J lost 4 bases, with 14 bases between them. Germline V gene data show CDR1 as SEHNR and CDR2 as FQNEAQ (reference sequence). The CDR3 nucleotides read TGTGCCAGCAGCTTATCTCGGGGGGCTGGCTATGGCTACACCTTC. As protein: CASSLSRGAGYGYTF.

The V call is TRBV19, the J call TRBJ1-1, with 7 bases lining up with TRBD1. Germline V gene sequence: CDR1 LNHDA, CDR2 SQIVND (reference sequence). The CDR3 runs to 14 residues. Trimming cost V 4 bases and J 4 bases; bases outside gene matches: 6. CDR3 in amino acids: CASSTTGRSTEAFF. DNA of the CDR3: TGTGCCAGTAGTACGACAGGGAGGAGCACTGAAGCTTTCTTT. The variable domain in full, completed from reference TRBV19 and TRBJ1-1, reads DGGITQSPKYLFRKEGQNVTLSCEQNLNHDAMYWYRQDPGQGLRLIYYSQIVNDFQKGDIAEGYSVSREKKESFPLTVTSAQKNPTAFYLCASSTTGRSTEAFFGQGTRLTVV.

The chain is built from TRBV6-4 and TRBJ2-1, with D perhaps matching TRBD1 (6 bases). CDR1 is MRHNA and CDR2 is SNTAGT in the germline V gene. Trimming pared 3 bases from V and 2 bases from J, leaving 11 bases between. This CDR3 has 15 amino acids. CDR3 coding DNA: TGTGCCAGCAGTGAAGCACAGGGAGCCTACAATGAGCAGTTCTTC. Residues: CASSEAQGAYNEQFF.

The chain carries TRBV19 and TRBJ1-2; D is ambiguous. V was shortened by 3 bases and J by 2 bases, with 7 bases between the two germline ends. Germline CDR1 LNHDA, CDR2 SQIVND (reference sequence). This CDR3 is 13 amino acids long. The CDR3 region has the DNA TGTGCCAGTAGTATCTGGGAAAACTATGGCTACACCTTC. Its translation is CASSIWENYGYTF. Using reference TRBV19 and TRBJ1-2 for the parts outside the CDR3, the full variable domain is DGGITQSPKYLFRKEGQNVTLSCEQNLNHDAMYWYRQDPGQGLRLIYYSQIVNDFQKGDIAEGYSVSREKKESFPLTVTSAQKNPTAFYLCASSIWENYGYTFGSGTRLTVV.

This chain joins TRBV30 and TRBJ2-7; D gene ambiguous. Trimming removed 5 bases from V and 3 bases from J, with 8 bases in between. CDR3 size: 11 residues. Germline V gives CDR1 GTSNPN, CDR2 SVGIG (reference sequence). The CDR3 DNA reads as TGTGCCTGGTATAGGGACTACGAGCAGTACTTC. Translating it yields CAWYRDYEQYF.

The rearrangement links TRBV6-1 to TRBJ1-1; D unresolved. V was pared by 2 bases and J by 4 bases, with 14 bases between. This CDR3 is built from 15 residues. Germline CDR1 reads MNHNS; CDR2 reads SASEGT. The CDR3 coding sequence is TGTGCCAGCAGTGAACAGGAAGGGTTGGGCACTGAAGCTTTCTTT. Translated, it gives CASSEQEGLGTEAFF.

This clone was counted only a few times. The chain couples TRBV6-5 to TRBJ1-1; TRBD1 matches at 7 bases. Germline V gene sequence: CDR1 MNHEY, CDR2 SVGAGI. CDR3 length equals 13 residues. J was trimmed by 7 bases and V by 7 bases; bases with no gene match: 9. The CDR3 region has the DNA TGTGCCAGCATTCGACAGGGAGGAATTGAAGCTTTCTTT. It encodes CASIRQGGIEAFF.

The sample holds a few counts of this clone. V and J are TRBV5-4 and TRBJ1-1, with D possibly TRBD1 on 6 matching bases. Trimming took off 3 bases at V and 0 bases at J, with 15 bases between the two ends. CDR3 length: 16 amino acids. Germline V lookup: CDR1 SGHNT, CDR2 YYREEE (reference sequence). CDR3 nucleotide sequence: TGTGCCAGCAGCTCCCTTCGGGGGGCGGTGAACACTGAAGCTTTCTTT. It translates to CASSSLRGAVNTEAFF.

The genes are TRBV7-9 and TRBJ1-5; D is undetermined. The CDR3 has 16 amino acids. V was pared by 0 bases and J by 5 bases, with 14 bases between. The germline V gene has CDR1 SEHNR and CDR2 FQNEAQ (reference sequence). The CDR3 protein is CASSLAAWTADQPQHF. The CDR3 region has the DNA TGTGCCAGCAGCTTAGCGGCCTGGACTGCCGATCAGCCCCAGCATTTT.

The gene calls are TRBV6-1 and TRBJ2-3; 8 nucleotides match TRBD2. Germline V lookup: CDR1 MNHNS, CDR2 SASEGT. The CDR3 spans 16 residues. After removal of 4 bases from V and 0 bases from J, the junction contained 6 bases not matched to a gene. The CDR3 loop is CASSVSTSESTDTQYF. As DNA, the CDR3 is TGTGCCAGCAGTGTCTCGACTAGCGAGAGCACAGATACGCAGTATTTT.

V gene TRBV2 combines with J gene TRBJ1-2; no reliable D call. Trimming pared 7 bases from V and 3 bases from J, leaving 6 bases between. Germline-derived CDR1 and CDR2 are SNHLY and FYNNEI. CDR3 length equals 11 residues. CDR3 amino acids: CASKAYYGYTF. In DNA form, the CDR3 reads TGTGCCAGCAAGGCCTACTATGGCTACACCTTC.

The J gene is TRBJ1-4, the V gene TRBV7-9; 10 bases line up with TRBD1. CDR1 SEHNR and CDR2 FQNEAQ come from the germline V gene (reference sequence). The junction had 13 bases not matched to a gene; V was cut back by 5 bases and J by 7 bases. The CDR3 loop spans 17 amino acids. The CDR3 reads CASSPSRDRGRGEKLFF. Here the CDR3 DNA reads TGTGCCAGCAGCCCCTCCCGGGACAGGGGTCGGGGTGAAAAACTGTTTTTT. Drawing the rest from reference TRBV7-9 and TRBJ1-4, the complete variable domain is DTGVSQNPRHKITKRGQNVTFRCDPISEHNRLYWYRQTLGQGPEFLTYFQNEAQLEKSRLLSDRFSAERPKGSFSTLEIQRTEQGDSAMYLCASSPSRDRGRGEKLFFGSGTQLSVL.

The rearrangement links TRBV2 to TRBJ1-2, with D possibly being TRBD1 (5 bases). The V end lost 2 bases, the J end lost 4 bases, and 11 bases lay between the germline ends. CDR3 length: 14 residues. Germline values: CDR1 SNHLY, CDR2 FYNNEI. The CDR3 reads CASSELRGIYGYTF. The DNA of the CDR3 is TGTGCCAGCAGTGAACTTCGGGGGATCTATGGCTACACCTTC.

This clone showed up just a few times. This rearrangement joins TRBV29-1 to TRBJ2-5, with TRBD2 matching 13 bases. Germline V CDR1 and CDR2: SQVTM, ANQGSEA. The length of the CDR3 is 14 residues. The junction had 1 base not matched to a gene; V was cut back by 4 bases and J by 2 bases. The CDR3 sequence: CSVGLAGGQETQYF. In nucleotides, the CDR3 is TGCAGCGTTGGACTAGCGGGGGGTCAAGAGACCCAGTACTTC.

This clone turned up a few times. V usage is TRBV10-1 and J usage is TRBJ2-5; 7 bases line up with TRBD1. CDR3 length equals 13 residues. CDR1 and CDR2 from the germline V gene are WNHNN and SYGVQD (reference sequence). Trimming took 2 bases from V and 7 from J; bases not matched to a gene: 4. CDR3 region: CASSEVRGTTQYF. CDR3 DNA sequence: TGCGCCAGCAGTGAGGTCAGGGGGACGACCCAGTACTTC.

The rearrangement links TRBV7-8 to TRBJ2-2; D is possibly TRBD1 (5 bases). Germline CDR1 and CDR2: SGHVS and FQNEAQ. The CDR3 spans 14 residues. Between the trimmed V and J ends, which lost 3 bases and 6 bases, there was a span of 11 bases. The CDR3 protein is CASSFSPGSGELFF. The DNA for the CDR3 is TGTGCCAGCAGCTTCTCTCCAGGGTCCGGGGAGCTGTTTTTT.

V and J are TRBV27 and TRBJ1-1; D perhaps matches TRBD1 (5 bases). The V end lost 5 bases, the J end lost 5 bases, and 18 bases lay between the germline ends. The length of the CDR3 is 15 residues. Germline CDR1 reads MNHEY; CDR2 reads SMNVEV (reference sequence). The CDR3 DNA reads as TGTGCCAGCAGTAGGGACCGACTTTGGGGAACTGAAGCTTTCTTT. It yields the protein CASSRDRLWGTEAFF.

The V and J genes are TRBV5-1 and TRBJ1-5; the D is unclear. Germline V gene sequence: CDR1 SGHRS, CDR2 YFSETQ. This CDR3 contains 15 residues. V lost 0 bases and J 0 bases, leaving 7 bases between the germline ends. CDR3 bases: TGCGCCAGCAGCTTGGGTGGAAGTAGCAATCAGCCCCAGCATTTT. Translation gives CASSLGGSSNQPQHF.

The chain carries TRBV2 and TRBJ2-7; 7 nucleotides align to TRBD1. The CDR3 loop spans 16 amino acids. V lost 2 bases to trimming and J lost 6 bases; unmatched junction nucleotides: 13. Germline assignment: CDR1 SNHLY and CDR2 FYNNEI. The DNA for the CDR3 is TGTGCCAGCAGTGAAACCCCCCACAGGGGTTCGGGCGAGCAGTACTTC. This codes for CASSETPHRGSGEQYF.

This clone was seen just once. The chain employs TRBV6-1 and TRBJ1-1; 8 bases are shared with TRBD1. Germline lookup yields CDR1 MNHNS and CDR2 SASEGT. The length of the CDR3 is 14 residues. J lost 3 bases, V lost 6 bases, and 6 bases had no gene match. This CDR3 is CASRATGAYTEAFF. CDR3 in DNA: TGTGCCAGCAGGGCGACAGGGGCTTACACTGAAGCTTTCTTT.